Shown below are 20 T cell receptor beta chains from a single sample sequenced in a study of blood T cells in healthy people across ages (dated by TCRdb to between 2014 and 2017). Library creation used 5' RACE. The instrument was an Illumina HiSeq 2500. The second PCR ran for roughly 7 to 12 cycles and used a J-beta primer mix along with a sample-barcoded 5' primer. The public sequencing data were trimmed at Q25 with fastp and processed into clonotypes with MiXCR by TCRdb, which kept only in-frame beta chains. Each CDR3 protein appears once, grouped with its most common genes and DNA. This sample holds some 780,000 distinct CDR3 sequences; more than 50% were observed only once. More than 25% of the sample goes to the ten largest clones. Sequenced material: blood. The origin of the receptors is a man between 40 and 49 years old in good health.

This clonotype occurred many times. The gene calls are TRBV4-3 and TRBJ2-5, with 13 bases identical to TRBD2. The CDR3 consists of 17 residues. V lost 2 bases, J lost 5 bases, and 8 bases stayed unmatched. Germline V gives CDR1 LGHNA, CDR2 YSLEER. CDR3 protein: CASSQQGRTSGSETQYF. DNA for the CDR3: TGCGCCAGCAGCCAACAAGGGCGGACTAGCGGGAGTGAGACCCAGTACTTC.

The rearrangement joins TRBV4-2 to TRBJ2-3; D is undetermined. This CDR3 spans 13 amino acids. Germline assignment: CDR1 LGHNA and CDR2 YNFKEQ. With 1 base removed from V and 6 bases from J, the gap between germline ends came to 8 bases. The CDR3 loop reads CASSQGSGDTQYF. CDR3 DNA sequence: TGTGCCAGCAGCCAAGGATCGGGTGATACGCAGTATTTT.

The chain recombines TRBV7-6 with TRBJ2-5, with 7 nucleotides matching TRBD1. Trimming removed 1 base from V and 11 bases from J; junction bases left unmatched: 22. Germline values: CDR1 SGHVS, CDR2 FNYEAQ. The CDR3 runs 18 residues. CDR3 sequence reads: CASSLGSGGQISYNEQYF. Here the CDR3 DNA reads TGTGCCAGCAGCTTAGGCTCAGGGGGACAGATCTCCTACAATGAGCAGTACTTC.

In this sample, this clonotype turned up many times. The rearrangement uses TRBV12-3 or TRBV12-4 and TRBJ2-5, with 7 nucleotides matching TRBD1. J was trimmed by 4 bases and V by 4 bases; bases with no gene match: 3. This CDR3 has 13 residues. This CDR3 is CASSSYRGETQYF. In DNA form, the CDR3 reads TGTGCCAGCAGTTCCTACAGGGGAGAGACCCAGTACTTC.

CDR3 residues: CASSLVFLAEQFF. The CDR3, as DNA: TGTGCCAGCAGCTTAGTTTTTCTAGCTGAGCAGTTCTTC. This rearrangement joins TRBV11-2 to TRBJ2-1; D may be TRBD2 (5 bases). CDR3 length: 13 residues. The germline V gene encodes CDR1 SGHAT and CDR2 FQNNGV. With 1 base removed from V and 9 bases from J, the gap between germline ends came to 10 bases. Filled out from reference TRBV11-2 and TRBJ2-1, the complete variable domain reads EAGVAQSPRYKIIEKRQSVAFWCNPISGHATLYWYQQILGQGPKLLIQFQNNGVVDDSQLPKDRFSAERLKGVDSTLKIQPAKLEDSAVYLCASSLVFLAEQFFGPGTRLTVL.

The chain couples TRBV7-2 to TRBJ2-3; 7 nucleotides align to TRBD1. Germline V gene lookup returns CDR1 SGHTA and CDR2 FQGNSA. The CDR3 covers 15 residues. V lost 5 bases to trimming and J lost 3 bases; unmatched junction nucleotides: 8. CDR3: CASSITGVQTDTQYF. DNA of the CDR3: TGTGCCAGCAGCATAACAGGGGTTCAAACAGATACGCAGTATTTT.

In its sample, this clonotype was seen a few times. One end of the junction fails to match germline, which may point to a read error. The gene calls are TRBV10-2 and TRBJ2-3; unclear D gene. The CDR3 is 12 amino acids. Germline loops: CDR1 WSHSY, CDR2 SAAADI. The CDR3 is CASSYITDTQYF. The CDR3 bases are TGTGCCAGCAGTTACATCACAGATACGCAGTATTTT.

A few counts support this clonotype. V is TRBV12-3 or TRBV12-4 and J is TRBJ2-7; 10 positions agree with TRBD2. This CDR3 region has 19 residues. Unmatched junction bases numbered 17, after V lost 5 bases and J lost 1 base. The CDR3 DNA sequence: TGTGCCAGCAGTCCACGACGGAAGAGACTAGCGGGTATATCCTACGAGCAGTACTTC. It specifies CASSPRRKRLAGISYEQYF.

The chain has TRBV6-5 and TRBJ2-2; 12 bases fit TRBD2. With V trimmed by 4 bases and J by 2 bases, 11 bases remained unmatched. Germline V gene lookup returns CDR1 MNHEY and CDR2 SVGAGI. The CDR3 runs to 19 residues. CDR3 coding DNA: TGTGCCAGCAGTTCCGCCGGGACTAGCGGGCGGAGTAACACCGGGGAGCTGTTTTTT. Translated, it gives CASSSAGTSGRSNTGELFF.

The V gene is TRBV2, the J gene TRBJ2-5; 7 nucleotides match TRBD1. The CDR3 runs 11 residues. With V trimmed by 2 bases and J by 11 bases, 2 bases remained unmatched. Germline CDR1 reads SNHLY; CDR2 reads FYNNEI. In DNA form, the CDR3 reads TGTGCCAGCAGTGAAAAACAGGGGCAGTACTTC. It translates to CASSEKQGQYF.

The J gene is TRBJ2-1, the V gene TRBV12-3 or TRBV12-4, with TRBD1 matching 7 bases. J was trimmed by 2 bases and V by 7 bases; bases with no gene match: 8. CDR3 length: 15 amino acids. In DNA form, the CDR3 reads TGTGCCAGCACCCACCTGGACAGGCCCTACAATGAGCAGTTCTTC. It specifies CASTHLDRPYNEQFF.

This chain joins TRBV2 and TRBJ2-3; 13 nucleotides match TRBD2. Germline loops: CDR1 SNHLY, CDR2 FYNNEI. The ends lost 5 bases at V and 7 bases at J; junction bases unmatched: 6. CDR3 length equals 15 residues. The CDR3 bases are TGTGCCAGCAGTCGGACTAGCGGGAGAGTGAATACGCAGTATTTT. Encoded protein: CASSRTSGRVNTQYF.

This clonotype has only a few counts. The germline gene is not matched at one end of the junction; a read error may be the cause. This chain connects TRBV7-7 to TRBJ2-2, with D possibly called TRBD1 or TRBD2 (5 bases each). There are 15 residues in the CDR3. The germline gives CDR1 SSHAT, CDR2 FNYEAQ (reference sequence). The CDR3 region has the DNA TGTGCTAGCAGCAGGGACGGGACGAACACCGGGGAGCTGTTTTTT. Translating gives CASSRDGTNTGELFF.

The V gene is TRBV7-9, the J gene TRBJ1-2; D gene uncertain. Looked up from germline, CDR1 is SEHNR and CDR2 is FQNEAQ (reference sequence). This CDR3 region has 15 residues. V was clipped by 5 bases and J by 3 bases, with 16 bases between them. The CDR3 loop reads CASSPVGFFYYGYTF. In DNA, the CDR3 is TGTGCCAGCAGCCCAGTCGGGTTTTTTTACTATGGCTACACCTTC. Filled out from reference TRBV7-9 and TRBJ1-2, the complete variable domain reads DTGVSQNPRHKITKRGQNVTFRCDPISEHNRLYWYRQTLGQGPEFLTYFQNEAQLEKSRLLSDRFSAERPKGSFSTLEIQRTEQGDSAMYLCASSPVGFFYYGYTFGSGTRLTVV.

This rearrangement joins TRBV7-2 to TRBJ2-1, with 10 nucleotides matching TRBD1. The CDR3 spans 18 residues. CDR1 SGHTA and CDR2 FQGNSA come from the germline V gene. V shed 5 bases and J 2 bases; nucleotides not matched to a gene: 12. The CDR3 region is CASSKRSSGTGAYNEQFF. The CDR3 bases are TGTGCCAGCAGCAAGAGAAGCTCCGGGACAGGGGCCTACAATGAGCAGTTCTTC.

V gene TRBV14 combines with J gene TRBJ2-1; TRBD2 might be the D (5 bases). Between the trimmed V and J ends, which lost 4 bases and 5 bases, there was a span of 9 bases. This CDR3 has 13 residues. Germline CDR1 and CDR2: SGHDN and FVKESK. As DNA, the CDR3 is TGTGCCAGCAGCCGAACGCGGGACAATGAGCAGTTCTTC. It encodes CASSRTRDNEQFF.

V usage is TRBV27 and J usage is TRBJ2-1, with 10 bases that match TRBD2. The CDR3 runs to 15 residues. The germline CDR1 and CDR2 sequences are MNHEY and SMNVEV (reference sequence). The V and J ends lost 3 bases and 10 bases, in that order; junction bases with no gene match: 9. This CDR3 is CASSFRLAGVREQFF. For the CDR3, the DNA is TGTGCCAGCAGTTTTCGCCTAGCGGGAGTTAGGGAGCAGTTCTTC.

The chain joins TRBV20-1 to TRBJ2-5; a weak D match, TRBD2 (6 bases). Germline loops: CDR1 DFQATT, CDR2 SNEGSKA (reference sequence). CDR3 size: 13 residues. Trimming pared 3 bases from V and 13 bases from J, leaving 21 bases between. This CDR3 is CSASLVGRGERYF. CDR3 in DNA: TGCAGTGCTAGTCTTGTCGGGAGAGGTGAGCGGTACTTC.

This rearrangement joins TRBV11-2 to TRBJ2-3; D may be TRBD2 (6 bases). Trimming pared 2 bases from V and 1 base from J, leaving 10 bases between. The CDR3 is 15 amino acids. Per the germline V gene, CDR1 is SGHAT and CDR2 is FQNNGV. The CDR3 reads CASSLSWEGTDTQYF. The DNA of the CDR3 is TGTGCCAGCAGCTTATCGTGGGAGGGCACAGATACGCAGTATTTT. Full variable domain (missing parts from reference TRBV11-2 and TRBJ2-3): EAGVAQSPRYKIIEKRQSVAFWCNPISGHATLYWYQQILGQGPKLLIQFQNNGVVDDSQLPKDRFSAERLKGVDSTLKIQPAKLEDSAVYLCASSLSWEGTDTQYFGPGTRLTVL.

This clonotype has only a few counts. The chain combines TRBV7-2 with TRBJ2-7, with D possibly matching TRBD2 (6 bases). Trimming left V 1 base short and J 5 bases short, with 24 bases between. This CDR3 is 18 amino acids long. Germline V CDR1 and CDR2: SGHTA, FQGNSA. The CDR3 here is CASSLGPPGGVPPNEQYF. CDR3 coding DNA: TGTGCCAGCAGCTTAGGGCCCCCAGGAGGGGTACCACCTAACGAGCAGTACTTC.